The rows below give T cell receptor beta chains drawn from one sample of a study of blood T cell repertoires in COVID-19. The assay was immunoSEQ multiplex PCR, and TCRdb's table has in-frame clones only and misses some. The sample includes approximately 300,000 clones, around 87% of them seen just once. Sequencing used PBMCs or T cells enriched from blood (not recorded which). The receptors derive from a woman younger than 45 who had recovered from COVID-19. Both conserved end residues are part of each CDR3. Each record gives: clone size, J gene, V gene, D gene, CDR3 DNA, CDR3 protein. D genes are given only for firm matches. A clone size is listed for some rows: how often the clone was seen (once, few, many), or a class if it is expanded.

>.|TRBJ1-5|TRBV10-3|.
TGTGCCATCAGTGACTTCCGTGGTTGGGGGGAAATGGACAATCAGCCCCAGCATTTT
CAISDFRGWGEMDNQPQHF
>.|TRBJ1-5|TRBV10-3|.
TGTGCCAGCTCGGGACTCGGGGTAAACCAGCCCCAGCATTTT
CASSGLGVNQPQHF
>.|TRBJ1-3|TRBV7-8|.
TGTGCCAGCAGCTCTTACGGGGACTCTGGAAACACCATATATTTT
CASSSYGDSGNTIYF
>.|TRBJ2-1|TRBV27|TRBD1
TGTGCCAGCAGGCCGGGACAGGGGTGGAATGAGCAGTTCTTC
CASRPGQGWNEQFF
>.|TRBJ1-1|TRBV18|TRBD1
TGTGCCAGCTCACCACCACTCGGTGGGACAGGGGGAACTGAAGCTTTCTTT
CASSPPLGGTGGTEAFF
>once|TRBJ2-3|TRBV9|.
TGTGCCAGCAGCGTAGAAGGGGCCTATCCCCGTACGCAGTATTTT
CASSVEGAYPRTQYF
>.|TRBJ2-5|TRBV6-5|TRBD2
TGTGCCAGCAGCCTCGGCGGGGGGCCTCAAGAGACCCAGTACTTC
CASSLGGGPQETQYF
>.|TRBJ1-1|TRBV6-1|TRBD1
TGTGCCAGCAGCACGGCCGGGACAGGGGGCTCTGAAGCTTTCTTT
CASSTAGTGGSEAFF
>once|TRBJ2-1|TRBV15|.
TGTGCCACCAGCAGAGCACTACCCCAGGGGTCGAGTTACAATGAGCAGTTCTTC
CATSRALPQGSSYNEQFF
>.|TRBJ1-3|TRBV21-1|.
TGTGCCAGCAGCAATAGGAAAGGGGTAGGTGGAAACACCATATATTTT
CASSNRKGVGGNTIYF
>.|TRBJ2-2|TRBV29-1|TRBD2
TGCAGCGTCATCCTCGCGGGGGGGCCGCCCGGGGAGCTGTTTTTT
CSVILAGGPPGELFF
>.|TRBJ1-6|TRBV2|TRBD1
TGTGCCAGCAGTGAAGTCCCCCCCGGACAGGGGCGCAATTCACCCCTCCACTTT
CASSEVPPGQGRNSPLHF
>.|TRBJ1-1|TRBV27|TRBD1
TGTGCCAGCAGTGCCTACAGGGGGAACACTGAAGCTTTCTTT
CASSAYRGNTEAFF
>.|TRBJ2-5|TRBV5-1|TRBD2
TGCGCCAGCAGCTCCGGGGCTAGCGGGGGGTTGGAGACCCAGTACTTC
CASSSGASGGLETQYF
>.|TRBJ2-1|TRBV5-4|.
TGTGCCAGCAGCTTGGGTGGGGCACGGTCCTACAATGAGCAGTTCTTC
CASSLGGARSYNEQFF
>few|TRBJ1-2|TRBV19|TRBD1
TGTGCCAGTAGTATTTCAGGGGGCGATGGCTACACCTTC
CASSISGGDGYTF
>.|TRBJ2-1|TRBV5-1|TRBD2
TGCGCCAGCAGCCCACCTAGCGGGGGGGCCCGGGATGAGCAGTTCTTC
CASSPPSGGARDEQFF
>.|TRBJ1-1|TRBV25-1|.
TGTGCCAGCAGCGAGGGGAACACTGAAGCTTTCTTT
CASSEGNTEAFF
>.|TRBJ2-3|TRBV5-5|.
TGTGCCAGCAGCTTTAGGGGTGCTAGCACAGATACGCAGTATTTT
CASSFRGASTDTQYF
>.|TRBJ2-5|TRBV6-6|.
TGTGCCAGCGGGGGGGCAGGTGAGACCCAGTACTTC
CASGGAGETQYF
>once|TRBJ2-1|TRBV9|TRBD2
TGTGCCAGCAGCGTCCGGTCTACTAGCGGCTACAATGAGCAGTTCTTC
CASSVRSTSGYNEQFF
>once|TRBJ1-2|TRBV4-2|TRBD1
TGTGCCAGCAGCCCAGAGACAGGGGGCTATGGCTACACCTTC
CASSPETGGYGYTF
>.|TRBJ1-2|TRBV10-3|TRBD1
TGTGCCATCAGTGAGGACAGGGGTCATGGCTACACCTTC
CAISEDRGHGYTF
>.|TRBJ1-2|TRBV5-6|.
TGTGCCAGCAGCTTGTTAGTAGCGGGGGGCTACCCTTCGAACTATGGCTACACCTTC
CASSLLVAGGYPSNYGYTF
>.|TRBJ2-2|TRBV5-1|.
TGCGCCAGCAGCCGTTCCCAGGCCGGGGAGCTGTTTTTT
CASSRSQAGELFF
>.|TRBJ1-2|TRBV2|.
TGTGCCAGCAGTGAAAACAGTCAGGGAAACTATGGCTACACCTTC
CASSENSQGNYGYTF
>.|TRBJ2-3|TRBV5-6|.
TGTGCCAGCAGCTTGGTAATGTCAGGGGCTGCAGATACGCAGTATTTT
CASSLVMSGAADTQYF